The rows below give T cell receptor beta chains drawn from one sample of a study of response to subunit inactivated influenza vaccine. TCRdb reanalysed the RT-PCR reads using MiXCR and keeps one entry per CDR3 protein. The sample lists about 780,000 distinct CDR3 sequences, about 18% occurring once. The sample consisted of PBMCs from blood, taken 4 to 6 days after vaccination. All receptors derive from a man aged 50 to 60 who received an inactivated influenza vaccine. Both conserved end residues are part of each CDR3. A D gene is named only where the DNA matches it firmly. Size values are once, few and many counts, or a class for expanded clones, and some rows have none.

>TRBJ2-1|.|.|TRBV12-3/TRBV12-4
TGTGCCAGCAGTTTACCCCGAACCGGGGCGCATGAGCAGTTCTTC
CASSLPRTGAHEQFF
>TRBJ1-2|.|.|TRBV6-5
TGTGCCAGCAGTTACTCGTTGAGGGGGGTCTCTGGCTACACCTTC
CASSYSLRGVSGYTF
>TRBJ1-1|.|few|TRBV9
TGTGCCAGCAGCGTATGGGTAAACACTGAAGCTTTCTTT
CASSVWVNTEAFF
>TRBJ1-6|.|.|TRBV14
TGTGCCAGCAGCCCAAGGACCAATTCACCCCTCCACTTT
CASSPRTNSPLHF
>TRBJ2-1|TRBD1|.|TRBV24-1
TGTGCCACCAGTGATCCCGGGACAGAATTCAACAATGAGCAGTTCTTC
CATSDPGTEFNNEQFF
>TRBJ1-5|.|many|TRBV20-1
TGCAGTGCTATAAAAAAAGACAGGTTTAGCAATCAGCCCCAGCATTTT
CSAIKKDRFSNQPQHF
>TRBJ2-1|TRBD2|.|TRBV11-2
TGTGCCAGCAGCTTAGGCGGGAGCCCATCCTACAATGAGCAGTTCTTC
CASSLGGSPSYNEQFF
>TRBJ2-3|.|few|TRBV19
TGTGCCAGTAGTCGAGGTGGCGGGACCACCACAGATACGCAGTATTTT
CASSRGGGTTTDTQYF
>TRBJ1-5|.|few|TRBV20-1
TGCAGTGCTGCGTTAGGGGGAAATCAGCCCCAGCATTTT
CSAALGGNQPQHF
>TRBJ1-5|TRBD1|few|TRBV5-1
TGCGCCAGCAGCTTGTGGGACAGCAAAAATCAGCCCCAGCATTTT
CASSLWDSKNQPQHF
>TRBJ2-3|.|few|TRBV5-6
TGTGCCAGCAGCCCGCTACCGGGACGGAGCACAGATACGCAGTATTTT
CASSPLPGRSTDTQYF
>TRBJ2-7|.|many|TRBV4-2
TGTGCCAGCAGCCAAGATCGAACCCTCTACGAGCAGTACTTC
CASSQDRTLYEQYF
>TRBJ2-1|TRBD2|few|TRBV7-2
TGTGCCAGCAGCTTAATAGGACTAGCGGGGGGAAATGAGCAGTTCTTC
CASSLIGLAGGNEQFF
>TRBJ2-1|.|.|TRBV12-3/TRBV12-4
TGTGCCAGCAGTTTCCGACTAGTACCATCGGGCAATGAGCAGTTCTTC
CASSFRLVPSGNEQFF
>TRBJ2-1|.|few|TRBV10-1
TGCGCCAGCAGTACCCAGGGGAGCTCCTACAATGAGCAGTTCTTC
CASSTQGSSYNEQFF
>TRBJ2-5|.|.|TRBV29-1
TGCAGCGTTGGGCAGGACCAAGAGACCCAGTACTTC
CSVGQDQETQYF
>TRBJ1-2|TRBD1|.|TRBV27
TGTGCCAGCACCATCGGGGACAGGGGGCGAGGCTATGGCTACACCTTC
CASTIGDRGRGYGYTF
>TRBJ2-7|TRBD2|.|TRBV20-1
TGCAGTGTCCCGACTAGCGGGAGAGGCACCTACGAGCAGTACTTC
CSVPTSGRGTYEQYF
>TRBJ1-2|TRBD1|few|TRBV28
TGTGCCAGCAGTTTATACAGGGGAAAGGGCTACACCTTC
CASSLYRGKGYTF
>TRBJ2-1|.|.|TRBV10-3
TGTGCCATCCGCGCCGGCAATGAGCAGTTCTTC
CAIRAGNEQFF
>TRBJ2-6|.|.|TRBV7-8
TGTGCCAGCAGCATCCCATGGGACTCTGGGGCCAACGTCCTGACTTTC
CASSIPWDSGANVLTF
>TRBJ2-5|TRBD1|few|TRBV15
TGTGCCACCAGCAGAGTTCCAGGGGGCGGCGAGACCCAGTACTTC
CATSRVPGGGETQYF
>TRBJ2-1|TRBD2|once|TRBV5-1
TGCGCCAGCAGCGCAAGCGGGAGGCCCTCCTACAATGAGCAGTTCTTC
CASSASGRPSYNEQFF
>TRBJ2-3|TRBD2|.|TRBV7-9
TGTGCCAGCAGCCAGGGACTAGCGGGAGTCGGGACGCAGTATTTT
CASSQGLAGVGTQYF
>TRBJ2-7|.|many|TRBV7-2
TGTGCCAGCAGCTCAACAGGTTACGAGCAGTACTTC
CASSSTGYEQYF
>TRBJ1-2|.|few|TRBV5-1
TGCGCCAGCAGCTTGGTTGCCGGAGAAGGAGGCTACACCTTC
CASSLVAGEGGYTF
>TRBJ2-1|TRBD1|.|TRBV20-1
TGCAGTGCTAGAAGCAGGGGGCTCGACAATGAGCAGTTCTTC
CSARSRGLDNEQFF
>TRBJ2-3|.|.|TRBV7-9
TGTGCCAGCAGCTATAAAGGGGGGGAAACCACAGATACGCAGTATTTT
CASSYKGGETTDTQYF
>TRBJ2-7|.|.|TRBV12-3/TRBV12-4
TGTGCCAGCAGACGCAGGGCATCGTACGAGCAGTACTTC
CASRRRASYEQYF
>TRBJ2-2|.|.|TRBV29-1
TGCAGCGTTGGGGACCCGGTAGACACCGGGGAGCTGTTTTTT
CSVGDPVDTGELFF
>TRBJ2-5|TRBD2|few|TRBV7-2
TGTGCCAGCAGCTTAGTTGGGACTAGCGACCAAGAGACCCAGTACTTC
CASSLVGTSDQETQYF
>TRBJ1-2|TRBD1|.|TRBV7-9
TGTGCCAGCAGCTTAGTTGGGACAGGGGATCGAGGCTACACCTTC
CASSLVGTGDRGYTF
>TRBJ1-4|TRBD1|.|TRBV7-9
TGTGCCAGCAGCATTCGACAGGGGGCGTTACTTAATGAAAAACTGTTTTTT
CASSIRQGALLNEKLFF
>TRBJ2-5|TRBD1|.|TRBV7-7
TGTGCTAGCAGCGGACCCCGGGACAGGCTTTTCCAAGAGACCCAGTACTTC
CASSGPRDRLFQETQYF
>TRBJ2-3|TRBD2|few|TRBV5-1
TGCGCCAGCACCCTGGGACTAGCGGGGGCCACTAGCACAGATACGCAGTATTTT
CASTLGLAGATSTDTQYF
>TRBJ2-1|TRBD2|.|TRBV20-1
TGCAGTGCTAGAGAAAAGCGGGAGTACAATGAGCAGTTCTTC
CSAREKREYNEQFF
>TRBJ2-1|.|many|TRBV29-1
TGCAGCGTTGATATCCGGTCGAGCTCCTACAATGAGCAGTTCTTC
CSVDIRSSSYNEQFF
>TRBJ2-1|TRBD2|many|TRBV5-1
TGCGCCAGCAGCTCCGGGACTAGCGCGTACAATGAGCAGTTCTTC
CASSSGTSAYNEQFF
>TRBJ2-5|TRBD1|.|TRBV7-9
TGTGCCAGCAGCTTAGTAGGGGGCGCGGAGACCCAGTACTTC
CASSLVGGAETQYF
>TRBJ2-2|TRBD1|few|TRBV4-2
TGTGCCAGCAGCCCTTGGACAGGGATCGACACCGGGGAGCTGTTTTTT
CASSPWTGIDTGELFF
>TRBJ1-1|.|few|TRBV7-3
TGTGCCAGCAGCCCCAAGGCGAACACTGAAGCTTTCTTT
CASSPKANTEAFF
>TRBJ2-7|.|.|TRBV20-1
TGCAGTGCTAGACAGGATACCTACGAGCAGTACTTC
CSARQDTYEQYF
>TRBJ1-1|.|many|TRBV12-3/TRBV12-4
TGTGCCAGCAGCACACTTTTAGGCATTTATGCTTTCTTT
CASSTLLGIYAFF
>TRBJ2-3|TRBD1|.|TRBV27
TGTGCCAGCAGTTTGAGAGGGGGCGTTATAGATACGCAGTATTTT
CASSLRGGVIDTQYF
>TRBJ1-2|.|.|TRBV18
TGTGCCAGCTCACCCAGGGACTCCGGGAGCTACACCTTC
CASSPRDSGSYTF
>TRBJ1-3|TRBD1|.|TRBV6-5
TGTGCCAGCAGTTACTCGGCGGACAGGGTTCAGACCATATATTTT
CASSYSADRVQTIYF
>TRBJ2-2|.|many|TRBV4-2
TGTGCCAGCAGCCAGCGGCAGTACACCGGGGAGCTGTTTTTT
CASSQRQYTGELFF
>TRBJ2-7|TRBD2|few|TRBV7-2
TGTGCCAGCAGTACTACTAGCGTGGGGATCTCCGAGCAGTACTTC
CASSTTSVGISEQYF
>TRBJ2-7|.|.|TRBV10-3
TGTGCCATCAGTGAGTCTCCCCTGATCACCTACGAGCAGTACTTC
CAISESPLITYEQYF
>TRBJ1-3|.|few|TRBV20-1
TGCAGTGCTAGAGATTGGGACGGTCAGAATCGAAACACCATATATTTT
CSARDWDGQNRNTIYF
>TRBJ1-1|.|many|TRBV4-1
TGCGCCAGCAGCAGAACGGGTAGGTCTTGGACTGAAGCTTTCTTT
CASSRTGRSWTEAFF
>TRBJ2-5|.|few|TRBV29-1
TGCAGCGTTGAACCGACCAGTCAGACCCAGTACTTC
CSVEPTSQTQYF
>TRBJ1-3|.|.|TRBV28
TGTGCCAACCATATTTCGGACTCCCGGAGACGGTCTGGAAACACCATATATTTT
CANHISDSRRRSGNTIYF
>TRBJ2-1|.|few|TRBV5-6
TGTGCCAGCAGCTCGACCGGGACTCGGCCCTTCTTC
CASSSTGTRPFF
>TRBJ2-2|.|.|TRBV4-3
TGCGCCAGCAGCCCGGGTGGGTTGGGGGAGCTGTTTTTT
CASSPGGLGELFF
>TRBJ2-2|TRBD1|many|TRBV12-3/TRBV12-4
TGTGCCAGCCAATGGACAGGTTCCACCGGGGAGCTGTTTTTT
CASQWTGSTGELFF
>TRBJ2-7|.|few|TRBV4-3
TGCGCCAGCAGCCAAACTGTGCAGCAACGGTACGAGCAGTACTTC
CASSQTVQQRYEQYF
>TRBJ2-7|TRBD1|.|TRBV10-2
TGCGCCAGCGGGGGACAGGGGGCGACCTACGAGCAGTACTTC
CASGGQGATYEQYF
>TRBJ2-7|TRBD2|few|TRBV28
TGTGCCAGCAGTATCTCCGGGACTACATCCTACGAGCAGTACTTC
CASSISGTTSYEQYF
>TRBJ1-2|TRBD1|.|TRBV7-9
TGTGCCAGCAGCCGCCCCGGGACAGAGCGGGGCTACACCTTC
CASSRPGTERGYTF